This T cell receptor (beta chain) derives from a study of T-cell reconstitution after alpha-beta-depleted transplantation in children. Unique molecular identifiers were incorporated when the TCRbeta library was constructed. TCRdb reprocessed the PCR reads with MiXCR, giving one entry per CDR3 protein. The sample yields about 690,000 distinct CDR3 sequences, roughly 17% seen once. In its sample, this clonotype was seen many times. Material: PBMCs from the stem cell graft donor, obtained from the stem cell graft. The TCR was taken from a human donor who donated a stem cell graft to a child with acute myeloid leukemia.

The CDR3 DNA is TGCAGTGCTAGACCGACAGCTTACGAGCAGTACGTC. Translating it yields CSARPTAYEQYV. The chain has TRBV20-1 and TRBJ2-7, with D perhaps matching TRBD1 (5 bases). Trimming removed 2 bases at V and 4 bases at J, with 9 bases between. The germline V gene has CDR1 DFQATT and CDR2 SNEGSKA (reference sequence). CDR3 length: 12 residues.